Described below is a single TCR beta chain sequence and its context. Its antigen is unknown. No much larger clonotype is one base removed from it; base qualities were not supplied. The collaborating institutions used their own protocols to collect whole blood in K2EDTA tubes. Collaborator samples were shipped for TCRbeta analysis as frozen whole blood, isolated PBMCs, or DNA extracted from either sample type. The sample is drawn from a study of blood T cell repertoires in COVID-19 (dated by TCRdb to 2019 to 2021). General notes on the study: Collaborator samples came from the United States, Italy and Spain and covered acute and convalescent phases of COVID-19. The prospective study material was composed of cDNA or gDNA derived from T cells, B-cell-depleted T cells, or PBMCs. Subjects who had been exposed to COVID-19, were actively infected with it, or had recovered from it provided the deeply sampled blood TCRbeta repertoires that made up the dataset. The repertoires were made available in a free public database intended to serve as a resource for research on the immune response to SARS-CoV-2. Samples came from the ongoing ImmuneRACE study (first 160 participants) plus 1,254 subjects from 6 global collaborators. A de-identified subject ID, COVID-19 status, age in years and sex were almost always included in the sample metadata. Where available, HLA class I and class II types were obtained from metadata supplied by the sample provider rather than from assay-based typing.

TCRbeta CDR3 regions were amplified from genomic DNA using the immunoSEQ Assay, a bias-controlled multiplex PCR. Per the original workflow: The number of nucleated cells in each sample was estimated from the amplification of reference gene primers within the assay. To quantify the absolute abundance of each unique TCRbeta CDR3 rearrangement, sequence reads were collapsed and filtered. Productive Simpson clonality was computed per sample as the square root of Simpson's diversity index over productive rearrangements. TCRdb limited this immuneACCESS table to in-frame rearrangements with V and J called. A share of clones is missing; checked studies link under half to unresolved V genes, and the rest is unexplained. That table supplies the V and J calls and clone size; D and trimming were determined from the DNA. The sample includes about 230,000 clones, with approximately 80% observed a single time. Of the sample, 27% falls within the top ten clones.

The CDR3 has 16 amino acids, counting the end cysteine and phenylalanine. The retained sequence is limited to the CDR3, 48 bases, with the frame set at the first base. The germline V gene gives CDR1 as KGHSH and CDR2 as LQKENI. The V end gives up 2 bases and the J end 0 bases, leaving 5 bases in the junction not matched to a gene. On the study overall, not on this receptor specifically: Clinical and demographic metadata were provided uncurated, with the amount varying by source and participant.

Sequencing used peripheral blood. The receptor was derived from a middle-aged man with acute or convalescent COVID-19. The sequence is built from TRBV18 and TRBJ2-3; the central 7 bases match TRBD2. The DNA sequence is TGTGCCAGCTCACCAGATCGCGGGAGAAGCACAGATACGCAGTATTTT. Its translation is CASSPDRGRSTDTQYF. The CDR3, completed at both ends by the reference TRBV18 and TRBJ2-3 genes, gives the full variable domain NAGVMQNPRHLVRRRGQEARLRCSPMKGHSHVYWYRQLPEEGLKFMVYLQKENIIDESGMPKERFSAEFPKEGPSILRIQQVVRGDSAAYFCASSPDRGRSTDTQYFGPGTRLTVL.